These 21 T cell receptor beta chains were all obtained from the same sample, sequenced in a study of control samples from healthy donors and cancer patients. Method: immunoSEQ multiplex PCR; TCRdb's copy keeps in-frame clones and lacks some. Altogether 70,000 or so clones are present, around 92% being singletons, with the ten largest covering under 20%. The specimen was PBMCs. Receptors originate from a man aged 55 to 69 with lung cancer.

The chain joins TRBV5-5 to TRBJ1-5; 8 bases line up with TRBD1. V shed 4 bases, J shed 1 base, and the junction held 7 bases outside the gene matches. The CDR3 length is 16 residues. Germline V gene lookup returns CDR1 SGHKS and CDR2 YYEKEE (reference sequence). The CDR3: CASSRGTGQSNQPQHF. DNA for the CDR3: TGTGCCAGCAGCCGAGGGACAGGCCAAAGCAATCAGCCCCAGCATTTT.

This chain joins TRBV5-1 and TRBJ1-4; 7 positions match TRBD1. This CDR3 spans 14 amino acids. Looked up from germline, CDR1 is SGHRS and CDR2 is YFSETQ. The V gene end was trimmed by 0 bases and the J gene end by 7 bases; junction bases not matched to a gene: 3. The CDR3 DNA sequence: TGCGCCAGCAGCTTGGGGGACAGCGGTGAAAAACTGTTTTTT. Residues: CASSLGDSGEKLFF.

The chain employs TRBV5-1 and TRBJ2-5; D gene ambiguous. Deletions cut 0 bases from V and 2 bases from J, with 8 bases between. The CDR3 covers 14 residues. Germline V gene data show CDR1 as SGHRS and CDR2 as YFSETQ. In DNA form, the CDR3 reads TGCGCCAGCAGCTTGGTCGTGATGCAAGAGACCCAGTACTTC. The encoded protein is CASSLVVMQETQYF.

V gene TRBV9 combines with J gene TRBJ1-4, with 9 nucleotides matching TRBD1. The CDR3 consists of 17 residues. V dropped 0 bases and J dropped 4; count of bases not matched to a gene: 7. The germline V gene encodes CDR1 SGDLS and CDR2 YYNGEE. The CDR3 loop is CASSVDRGPVDNEKLFF. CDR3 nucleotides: TGTGCCAGCAGCGTAGACAGGGGGCCTGTCGATAATGAAAAACTGTTTTTT.

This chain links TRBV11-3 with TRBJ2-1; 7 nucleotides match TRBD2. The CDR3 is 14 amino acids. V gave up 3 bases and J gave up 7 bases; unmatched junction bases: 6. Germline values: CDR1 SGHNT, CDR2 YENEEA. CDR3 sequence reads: CASSLGGVWNEQFF. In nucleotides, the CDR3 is TGTGCCAGCAGCTTGGGAGGGGTTTGGAATGAGCAGTTCTTC.

The CDR3 sequence: CASSYGWGSNQPQHF. In DNA form, the CDR3 reads TGCGCCAGCAGCTACGGATGGGGTAGCAATCAGCCCCAGCATTTT. The chain employs TRBV5-1 and TRBJ1-5, with D hard to call. The germline V gene has CDR1 SGHRS and CDR2 YFSETQ. Between the trimmed V and J ends, which lost 3 bases and 0 bases, there was a span of 10 bases. CDR3 size: 15 residues.

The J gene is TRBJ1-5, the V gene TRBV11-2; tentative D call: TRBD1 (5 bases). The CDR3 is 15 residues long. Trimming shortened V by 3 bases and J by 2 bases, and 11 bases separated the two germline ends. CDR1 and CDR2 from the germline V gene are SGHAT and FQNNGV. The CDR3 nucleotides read TGTGCCAGCAGCTTTAGTCAGGGAGGCAATCAGCCCCAGCATTTT. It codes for CASSFSQGGNQPQHF.

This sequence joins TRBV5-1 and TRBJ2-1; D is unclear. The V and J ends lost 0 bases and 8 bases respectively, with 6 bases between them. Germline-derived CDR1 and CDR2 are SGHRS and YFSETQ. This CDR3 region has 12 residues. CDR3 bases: TGCGCCAGCAGCTTGGAGGCGTATGAGCAGTTCTTC. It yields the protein CASSLEAYEQFF.

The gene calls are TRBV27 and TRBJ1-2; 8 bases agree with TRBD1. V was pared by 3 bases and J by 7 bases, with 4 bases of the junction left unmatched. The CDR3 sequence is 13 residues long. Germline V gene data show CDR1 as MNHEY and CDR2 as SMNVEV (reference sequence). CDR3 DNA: TGTGCCAGCAGTTTCAGGGGGCTGGGTGGCTACACCTTC. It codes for CASSFRGLGGYTF.

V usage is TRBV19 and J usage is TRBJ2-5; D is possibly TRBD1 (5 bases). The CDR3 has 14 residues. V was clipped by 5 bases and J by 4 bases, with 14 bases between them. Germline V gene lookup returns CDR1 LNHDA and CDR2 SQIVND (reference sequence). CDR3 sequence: CASSSQGYGETQYF. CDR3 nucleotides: TGTGCCAGTAGTTCTCAGGGTTACGGAGAGACCCAGTACTTC.

CDR3 residues: CASSDRTARTGGYTF. In nucleotides, the CDR3 is TGTGCCAGCAGTGATAGGACTGCCAGGACGGGCGGCTACACCTTC. The chain recombines TRBV25-1 with TRBJ1-2, with no clear D. V lost 3 bases, J lost 8 bases, and 19 bases lay in between. From germline, CDR1 is MGHDK and CDR2 SYGVNS. This CDR3 is 15 amino acids long.

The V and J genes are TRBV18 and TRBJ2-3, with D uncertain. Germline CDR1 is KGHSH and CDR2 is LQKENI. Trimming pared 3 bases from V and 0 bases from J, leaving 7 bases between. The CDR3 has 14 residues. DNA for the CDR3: TGTGCCAGCTCACCGGCAGCTAGCACAGATACGCAGTATTTT. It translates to CASSPAASTDTQYF.

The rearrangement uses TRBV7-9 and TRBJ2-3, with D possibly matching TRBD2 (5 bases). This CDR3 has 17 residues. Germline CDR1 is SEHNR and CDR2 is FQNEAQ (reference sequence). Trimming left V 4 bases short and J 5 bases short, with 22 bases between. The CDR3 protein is CASSSPLGLGAGDTQYF. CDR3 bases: TGTGCCAGCAGCTCCCCTTTGGGCCTCGGCGCGGGAGATACGCAGTATTTT.

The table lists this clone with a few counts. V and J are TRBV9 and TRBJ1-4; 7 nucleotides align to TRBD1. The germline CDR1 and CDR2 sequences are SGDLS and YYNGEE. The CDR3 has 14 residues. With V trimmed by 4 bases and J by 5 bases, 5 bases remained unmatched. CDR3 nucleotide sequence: TGTGCCAGCAGCCCCGGGGACAGAAATGAAAAACTGTTTTTT. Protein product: CASSPGDRNEKLFF.

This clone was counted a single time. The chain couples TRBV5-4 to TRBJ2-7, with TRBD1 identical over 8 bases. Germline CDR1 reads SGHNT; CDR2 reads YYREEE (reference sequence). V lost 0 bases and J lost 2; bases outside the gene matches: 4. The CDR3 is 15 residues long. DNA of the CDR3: TGTGCCAGCAGCTTGGAGACAGGGGTCACCTACGAGCAGTACTTC. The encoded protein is CASSLETGVTYEQYF.

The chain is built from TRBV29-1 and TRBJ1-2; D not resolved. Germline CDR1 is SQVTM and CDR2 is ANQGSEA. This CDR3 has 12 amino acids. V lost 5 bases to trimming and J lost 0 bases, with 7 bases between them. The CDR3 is CSVHIANYGYTF. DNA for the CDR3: TGCAGCGTTCATATCGCTAACTATGGCTACACCTTC.

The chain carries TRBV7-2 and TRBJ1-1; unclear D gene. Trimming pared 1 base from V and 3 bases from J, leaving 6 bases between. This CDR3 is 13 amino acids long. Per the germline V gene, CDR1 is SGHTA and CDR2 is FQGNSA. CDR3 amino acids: CASSLGSDTEAFF. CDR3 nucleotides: TGTGCCAGCAGCTTAGGATCGGACACTGAAGCTTTCTTT.

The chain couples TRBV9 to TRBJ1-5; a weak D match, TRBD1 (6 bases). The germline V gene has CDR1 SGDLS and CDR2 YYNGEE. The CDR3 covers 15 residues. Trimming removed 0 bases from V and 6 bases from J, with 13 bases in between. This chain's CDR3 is CASSVEGERGQPQHF. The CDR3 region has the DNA TGTGCCAGCAGCGTAGAGGGGGAGAGGGGTCAGCCCCAGCATTTT.

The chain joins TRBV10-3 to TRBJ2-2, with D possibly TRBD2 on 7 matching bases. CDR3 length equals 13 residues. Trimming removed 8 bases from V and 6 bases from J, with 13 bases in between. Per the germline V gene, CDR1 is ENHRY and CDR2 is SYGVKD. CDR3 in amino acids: CAIGGATAGELFF. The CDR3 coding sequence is TGTGCCATCGGGGGGGCCACGGCCGGGGAGCTGTTTTTT.

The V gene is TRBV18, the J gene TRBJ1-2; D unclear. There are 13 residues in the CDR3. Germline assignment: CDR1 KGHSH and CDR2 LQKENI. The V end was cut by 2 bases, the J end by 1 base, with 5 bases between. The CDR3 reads CASSPDVNYGYTF. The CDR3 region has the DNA TGTGCCAGCTCACCAGACGTTAACTATGGCTACACCTTC.

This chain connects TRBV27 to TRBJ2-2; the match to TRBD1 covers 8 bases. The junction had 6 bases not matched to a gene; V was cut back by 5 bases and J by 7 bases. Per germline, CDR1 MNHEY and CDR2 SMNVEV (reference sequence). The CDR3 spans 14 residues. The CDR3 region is CASSTNRGNGELFF. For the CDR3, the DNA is TGTGCCAGCAGTACTAACAGGGGGAACGGGGAGCTGTTTTTT.